This TCR beta chain originates from a study of blood T cells in healthy people across ages. From germline, CDR1 is SEHNR and CDR2 FQNEAQ (reference sequence). Trimming at V came to 5 bases and at J to 10 bases, leaving 13 bases not matched to a gene. This CDR3 has 16 amino acids. The use of a sample-barcoded 5' primer and a J-beta primer mix characterized a second PCR of roughly 6 to 12 cycles. TCRdb redid the calling of the 5' RACE reads with MiXCR, one entry per CDR3 protein. This sample has around 1,000,000 distinct CDR3 sequences, with almost 25% found just once. The same data also contributed to another study, on T cells of mothers and their children.

The sequence was collected from a girl aged 2 to 10 in good health. This rearrangement joins TRBV7-9 to TRBJ1-6, with 8 bases fitting TRBD1. The sequenced material came from blood. DNA for the CDR3: TGTGCCAGCAGCCTGCAGGGGGCTTACACAGGATCACCCCTCCACTTT. Protein product: CASSLQGAYTGSPLHF.